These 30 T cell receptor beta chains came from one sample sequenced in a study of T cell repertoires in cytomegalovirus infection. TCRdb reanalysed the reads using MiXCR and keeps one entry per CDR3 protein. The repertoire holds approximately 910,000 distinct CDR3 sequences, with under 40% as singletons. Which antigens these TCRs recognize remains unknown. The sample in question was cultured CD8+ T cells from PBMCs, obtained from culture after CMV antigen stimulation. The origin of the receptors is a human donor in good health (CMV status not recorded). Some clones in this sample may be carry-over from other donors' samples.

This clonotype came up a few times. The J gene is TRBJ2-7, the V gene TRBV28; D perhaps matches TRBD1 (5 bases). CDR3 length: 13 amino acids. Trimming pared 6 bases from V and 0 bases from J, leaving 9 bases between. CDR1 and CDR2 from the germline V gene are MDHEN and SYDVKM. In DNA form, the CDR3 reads TGTGCCAGCAGCTCGGACATCTCCTACGAGCAGTACGTC. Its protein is CASSSDISYEQYV.

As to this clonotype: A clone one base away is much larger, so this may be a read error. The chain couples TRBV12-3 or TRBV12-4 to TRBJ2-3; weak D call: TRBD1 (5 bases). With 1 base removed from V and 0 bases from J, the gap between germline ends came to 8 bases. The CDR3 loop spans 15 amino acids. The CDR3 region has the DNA TGTGCCAGCAGTTTAGTCAGGGCTAGCACAGATACGCAGTATTTT. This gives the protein CASSLVRASTDTQYF.

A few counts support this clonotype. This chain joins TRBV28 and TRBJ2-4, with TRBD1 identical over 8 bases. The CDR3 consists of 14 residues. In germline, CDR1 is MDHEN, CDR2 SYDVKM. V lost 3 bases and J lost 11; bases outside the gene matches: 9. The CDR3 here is CASSFETGVPFQYF. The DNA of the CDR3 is TGTGCCAGCAGTTTTGAGACAGGGGTTCCATTTCAGTACTTC.

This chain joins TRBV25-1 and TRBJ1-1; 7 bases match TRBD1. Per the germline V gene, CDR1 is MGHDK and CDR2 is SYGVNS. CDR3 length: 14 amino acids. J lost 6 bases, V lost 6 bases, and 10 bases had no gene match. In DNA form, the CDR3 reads TGTGCCAGCAGGGACACAGGGGACTTCTCTGAAGCTTTCTTT. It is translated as CASRDTGDFSEAFF. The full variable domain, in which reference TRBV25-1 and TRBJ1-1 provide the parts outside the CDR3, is EADIYQTPRYLVIGTGKKITLECSQTMGHDKMYWYQQDPGMELHLIHYSYGVNSTEKGDLSSESTVSRIRTEHFPLTLESARPSHTSQYLCASRDTGDFSEAFFGQGTRLTVV.

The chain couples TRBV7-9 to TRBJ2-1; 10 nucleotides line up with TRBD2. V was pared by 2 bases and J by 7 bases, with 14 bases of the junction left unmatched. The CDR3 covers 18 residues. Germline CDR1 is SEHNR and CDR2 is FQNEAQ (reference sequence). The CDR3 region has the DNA TGTGCCAGCAGCTTACCGACCCGGAGCGGGGGGGATCGGAATGAGCAGTTCTTC. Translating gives CASSLPTRSGGDRNEQFF. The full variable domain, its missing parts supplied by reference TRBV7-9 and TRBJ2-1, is DTGVSQNPRHKITKRGQNVTFRCDPISEHNRLYWYRQTLGQGPEFLTYFQNEAQLEKSRLLSDRFSAERPKGSFSTLEIQRTEQGDSAMYLCASSLPTRSGGDRNEQFFGPGTRLTVL.

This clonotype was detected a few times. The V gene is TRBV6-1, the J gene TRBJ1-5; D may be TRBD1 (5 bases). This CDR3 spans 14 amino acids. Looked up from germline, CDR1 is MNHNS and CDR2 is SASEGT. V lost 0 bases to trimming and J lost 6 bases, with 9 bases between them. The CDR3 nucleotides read TGTGCCAGCAGTGAAGCCGGGGGACGTCAGCCCCAGCATTTT. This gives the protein CASSEAGGRQPQHF.

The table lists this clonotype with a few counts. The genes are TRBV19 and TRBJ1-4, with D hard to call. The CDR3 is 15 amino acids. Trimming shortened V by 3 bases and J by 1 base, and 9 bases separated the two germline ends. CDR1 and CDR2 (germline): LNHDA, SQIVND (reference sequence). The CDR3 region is CASSIDGGTNEKLFF. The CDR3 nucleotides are TGTGCCAGTAGTATCGACGGAGGAACTAATGAAAAACTGTTTTTT.

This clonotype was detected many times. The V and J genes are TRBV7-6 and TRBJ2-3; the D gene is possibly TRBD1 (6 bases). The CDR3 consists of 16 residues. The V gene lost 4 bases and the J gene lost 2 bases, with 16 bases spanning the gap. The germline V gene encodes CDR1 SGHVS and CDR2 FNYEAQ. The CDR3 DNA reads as TGTGCCAGCAGCTCGACAGGTCCTATGTTCACAGATACGCAGTATTTT. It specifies CASSSTGPMFTDTQYF.

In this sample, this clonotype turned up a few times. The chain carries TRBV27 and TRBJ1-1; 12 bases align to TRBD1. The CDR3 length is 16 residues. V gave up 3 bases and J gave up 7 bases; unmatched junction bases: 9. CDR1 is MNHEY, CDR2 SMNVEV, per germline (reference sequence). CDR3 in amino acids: CASSFFPGQGAGEAFF. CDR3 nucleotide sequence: TGTGCCAGCAGTTTTTTTCCGGGACAGGGGGCCGGTGAAGCTTTCTTT.

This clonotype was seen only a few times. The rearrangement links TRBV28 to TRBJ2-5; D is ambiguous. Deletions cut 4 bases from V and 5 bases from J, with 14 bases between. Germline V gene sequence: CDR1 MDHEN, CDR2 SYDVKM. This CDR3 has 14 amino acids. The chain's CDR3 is CASSSPGTSETQYF. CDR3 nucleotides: TGTGCCAGCAGTTCCCCGGGTACCTCGGAGACCCAGTACTTC.

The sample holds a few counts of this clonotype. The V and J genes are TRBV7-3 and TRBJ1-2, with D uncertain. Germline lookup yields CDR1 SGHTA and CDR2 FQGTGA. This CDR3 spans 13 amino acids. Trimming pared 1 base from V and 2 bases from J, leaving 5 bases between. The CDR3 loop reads CASSLIGNYGYTF. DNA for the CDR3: TGTGCCAGCAGCTTAATTGGAAACTATGGCTACACCTTC. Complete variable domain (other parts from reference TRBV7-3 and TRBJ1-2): GAGVSQTPSNKVTEKGKYVELRCDPISGHTALYWYRQSLGQGPEFLIYFQGTGAADDSGLPNDRFFAVRPEGSVSTLKIQRTERGDSAVYLCASSLIGNYGYTFGSGTRLTVV.

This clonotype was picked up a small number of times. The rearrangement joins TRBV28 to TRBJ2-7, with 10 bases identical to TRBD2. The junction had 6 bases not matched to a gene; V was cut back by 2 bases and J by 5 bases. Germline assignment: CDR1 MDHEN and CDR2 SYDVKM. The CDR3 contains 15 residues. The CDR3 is CASSLPGTSEDEQYV. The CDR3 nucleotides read TGTGCCAGCAGTTTACCCGGGACTAGCGAAGACGAGCAGTACGTC.

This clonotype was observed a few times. The CDR3 DNA sequence: TGTGCCAGCAGTCCTGGACCTTCCCTTTCGCGTAGAGGCTACACCTTC. Its translation is CASSPGPSLSRRGYTF. The chain uses TRBV25-1 and TRBJ1-2; D call uncertain. V shed 5 bases and J shed 8 bases, with 24 bases lying between them. This CDR3 has 16 amino acids. CDR1 is MGHDK and CDR2 is SYGVNS in the germline V gene.

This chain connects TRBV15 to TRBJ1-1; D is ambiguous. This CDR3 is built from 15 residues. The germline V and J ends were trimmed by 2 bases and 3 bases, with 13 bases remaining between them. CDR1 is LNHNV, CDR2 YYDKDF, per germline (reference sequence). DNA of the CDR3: TGTGCCACCAGCAGATCGCGGGGAGCGTACACTGAAGCTTTCTTT. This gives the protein CATSRSRGAYTEAFF.

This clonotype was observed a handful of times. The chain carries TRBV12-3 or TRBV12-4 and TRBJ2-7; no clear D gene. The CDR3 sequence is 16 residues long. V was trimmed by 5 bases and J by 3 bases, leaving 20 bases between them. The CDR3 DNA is TGTGCCAGCAGTACAACGATTCCCGACCGCCGCTACGAGCAGTACTTC. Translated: CASSTTIPDRRYEQYF.

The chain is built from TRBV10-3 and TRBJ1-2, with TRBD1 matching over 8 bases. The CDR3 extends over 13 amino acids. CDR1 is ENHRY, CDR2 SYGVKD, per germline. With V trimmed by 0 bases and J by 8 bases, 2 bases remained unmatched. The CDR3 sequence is CAISESTGEGYTF. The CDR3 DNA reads TGTGCCATCAGTGAGTCGACAGGGGAAGGCTACACCTTC.

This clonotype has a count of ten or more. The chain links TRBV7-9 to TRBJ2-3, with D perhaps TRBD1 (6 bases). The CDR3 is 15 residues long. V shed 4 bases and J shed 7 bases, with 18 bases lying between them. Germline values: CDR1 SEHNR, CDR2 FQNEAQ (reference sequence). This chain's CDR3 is CASSSPSRGSNTQYF. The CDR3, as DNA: TGTGCCAGCAGCTCCCCAAGCAGGGGTTCTAATACGCAGTATTTT.

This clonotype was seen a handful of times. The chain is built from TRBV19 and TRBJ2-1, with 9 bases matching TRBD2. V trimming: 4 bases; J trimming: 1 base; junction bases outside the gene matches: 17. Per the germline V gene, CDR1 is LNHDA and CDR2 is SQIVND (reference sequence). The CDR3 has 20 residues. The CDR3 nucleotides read TGTGCCAGTAGTACCCCTCGTGAGCGGGGGGCACGGGGGTCCTACAATGAGCAGTTCTTC. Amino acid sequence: CASSTPRERGARGSYNEQFF.

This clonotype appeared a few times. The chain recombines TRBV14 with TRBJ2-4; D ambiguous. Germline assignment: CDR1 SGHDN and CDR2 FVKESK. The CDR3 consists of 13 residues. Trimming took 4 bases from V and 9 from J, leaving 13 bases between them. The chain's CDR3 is CASSPLDLSIQYF. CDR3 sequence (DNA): TGTGCCAGCAGCCCGCTGGACCTAAGCATTCAGTACTTC.

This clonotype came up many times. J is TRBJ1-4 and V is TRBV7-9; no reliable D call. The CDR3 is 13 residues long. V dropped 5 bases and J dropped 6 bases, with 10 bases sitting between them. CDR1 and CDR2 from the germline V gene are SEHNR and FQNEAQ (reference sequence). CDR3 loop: CASSPPGDEKLFF. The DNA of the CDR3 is TGTGCCAGCAGCCCACCCGGGGATGAAAAACTGTTTTTT.

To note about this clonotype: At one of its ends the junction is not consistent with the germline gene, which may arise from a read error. The CDR3 DNA is TGTGCCAGCAGTGTTGTGAGGGGCTTCGGGGAGCAGTACTTT. Translation gives CASSVVRGFGEQYF. The chain uses TRBV7-9 and TRBJ2-7; D may match TRBD1 or TRBD2 (5 bases each). The CDR3 is 14 residues long. Germline V lookup: CDR1 SEHNR, CDR2 FQNEAQ (reference sequence).

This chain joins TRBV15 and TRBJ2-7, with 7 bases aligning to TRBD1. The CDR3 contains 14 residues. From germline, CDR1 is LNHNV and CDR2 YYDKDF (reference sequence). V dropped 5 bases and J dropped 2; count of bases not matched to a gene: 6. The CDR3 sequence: CATSLRDSAYEQYF. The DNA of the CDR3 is TGTGCCACCAGCCTACGGGACAGTGCCTACGAGCAGTACTTC.

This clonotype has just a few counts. The chain's CDR3 is CASEISGRYTF. In DNA form, the CDR3 reads TGTGCCAGCGAGATATCGGGGCGCTACACCTTC. The chain links TRBV6-5 to TRBJ1-2, with D possibly TRBD1 on 5 matching bases. Trimming removed 8 bases from V and 9 bases from J, with 13 bases in between. Germline V lookup: CDR1 MNHEY, CDR2 SVGAGI. This CDR3 spans 11 amino acids.

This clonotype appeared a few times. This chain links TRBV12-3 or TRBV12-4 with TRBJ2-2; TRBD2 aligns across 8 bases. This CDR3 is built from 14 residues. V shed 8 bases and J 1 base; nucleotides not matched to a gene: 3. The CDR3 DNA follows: TGTGCCAGCGCGCTAGCGGGGAACACCGGGGAGCTGTTTTTT. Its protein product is CASALAGNTGELFF.

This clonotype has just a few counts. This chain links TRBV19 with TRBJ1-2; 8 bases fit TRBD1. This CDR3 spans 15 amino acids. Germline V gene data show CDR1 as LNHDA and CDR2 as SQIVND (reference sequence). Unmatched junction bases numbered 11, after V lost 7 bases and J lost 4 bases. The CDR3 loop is CASTNDRGTPYGYTF. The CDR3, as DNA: TGTGCCAGTACCAACGACAGGGGCACCCCCTATGGCTACACCTTC.

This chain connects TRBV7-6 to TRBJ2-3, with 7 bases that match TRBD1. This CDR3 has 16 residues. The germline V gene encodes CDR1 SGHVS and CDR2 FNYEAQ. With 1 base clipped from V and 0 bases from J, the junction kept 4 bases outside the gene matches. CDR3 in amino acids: CASSLEPGGSTDTQYF. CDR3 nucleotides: TGTGCCAGCAGCTTAGAACCAGGGGGAAGCACAGATACGCAGTATTTT.

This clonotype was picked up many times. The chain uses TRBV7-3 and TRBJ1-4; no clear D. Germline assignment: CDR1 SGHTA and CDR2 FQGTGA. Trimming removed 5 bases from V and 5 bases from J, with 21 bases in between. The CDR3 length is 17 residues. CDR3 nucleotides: TGTGCCAGCAGCCGGAAAGCTGGACGAAGGAAGAATGAAAAACTGTTTTTT. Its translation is CASSRKAGRRKNEKLFF.

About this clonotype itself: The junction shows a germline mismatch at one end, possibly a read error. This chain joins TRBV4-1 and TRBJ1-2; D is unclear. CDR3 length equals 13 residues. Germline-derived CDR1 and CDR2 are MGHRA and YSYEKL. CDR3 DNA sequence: TGCACCAGCAGCCAAGCAGGCAGTGATGGCTACACCTTC. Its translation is CTSSQAGSDGYTF.

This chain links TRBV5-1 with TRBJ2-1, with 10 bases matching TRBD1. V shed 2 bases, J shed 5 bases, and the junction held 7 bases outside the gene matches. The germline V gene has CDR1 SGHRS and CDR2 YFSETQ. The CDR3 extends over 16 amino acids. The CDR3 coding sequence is TGCGCCAGCAGCTTATCCGGGACAGGGGAGAACAATGAGCAGTTCTTC. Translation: CASSLSGTGENNEQFF.

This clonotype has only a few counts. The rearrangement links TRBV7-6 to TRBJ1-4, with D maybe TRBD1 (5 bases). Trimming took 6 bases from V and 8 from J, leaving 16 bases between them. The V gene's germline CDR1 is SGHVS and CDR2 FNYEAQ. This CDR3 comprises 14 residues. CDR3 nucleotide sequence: TGTGCCAGCAGAAGGGGTGACGAGAAAGAAAAACTGTTTTTT. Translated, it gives CASRRGDEKEKLFF.